One T cell receptor (beta chain) is described in this entry. No cognate antigen has been identified for it. No clone much larger than this one lies a single base away; base qualities are absent. This entry comes from a study of T cell changes during pregnancy in multiple sclerosis (dated by TCRdb to about 2019). Regarding the complete study: The study examined how the T cell repertoire changed over the course of pregnancy in women with multiple sclerosis.

The CDR3 starts with the cysteine, ends with the phenylalanine, and has 16 residues. Only the CDR3 DNA stays, 48 bases, in frame from base 1. Cut back by 2 bases and 10 bases, the V and J ends lie 21 bases apart. Looking up the germline V gene (reference sequence) yields CDR1 GTSNPN and CDR2 SVGIG. Library preparation employed the immunoSEQ multiplex PCR assay. Imported from immuneACCESS, the table was reduced by TCRdb to in-frame sequences with V and J called. These copies leave out some clones; in studies compared against another copy, an unresolved V gene accounts for under half, and the cause of the remainder is not known. For this sample there are 60,000 to 70,000 clones; about nine tenths appear just once. The ten biggest clones cover roughly 1.4% of the sample.

This TCR derives from a female donor with multiple sclerosis, enrolled in a pregnancy study. The source was peripheral blood, collected in the second trimester of pregnancy. The sequence is built from TRBV30 and TRBJ1-6; a confident D gene designation cannot be given. For the CDR3, the sequence is CAWSPPGSRTGSPLHF. The nucleotide sequence reads as follows: TGTGCCTGGAGTCCCCCTGGCAGTCGAACGGGGTCACCCCTCCACTTT.